Listed below are T cell receptor beta chains from one sample, sequenced in a study of control samples from healthy donors and cancer patients. Profiled with immunoSEQ multiplex PCR; TCRdb holds only in-frame clones, not every one. The sample contains about 65,000 clones, 90% of which appear only once. Source material: PBMCs. Receptor source: a woman in her fifties or sixties with colorectal cancer. Each CDR3 is given with its conserved first and last residue. D genes are given only for firm matches. Clone size appears in some rows only: once, few, many, or a class for an expanded clone.

>-|TRBJ2-5|TRBV27|-
TGTGCCAGCAGTTTAACTGTTGGAGAGACCCAGTACTTC
CASSLTVGETQYF
>-|TRBJ1-3|TRBV5-1|-
TGCGCCAGCAGCTTGGGGACGGGAGGAAACACCATATATTTT
CASSLGTGGNTIYF
>-|TRBJ1-4|TRBV5-1|-
TGCGCCAGCAGCTTGTCGATCGCAACTAATGAAAAACTGTTTTTT
CASSLSIATNEKLFF
>once|TRBJ2-2|TRBV4-1|-
TGCGCCAGCAGCCAAGATAGGAATAGCTTTAGGGAGCTGTTTTTT
CASSQDRNSFRELFF
>-|TRBJ2-1|TRBV5-1|TRBD1
TGCGCCAGCAGCCCGCGGACAGGGAACTCCAATGAGCAGTTCTTC
CASSPRTGNSNEQFF
>-|TRBJ1-1|TRBV6-5|TRBD1
TGTGCCAAGGGGGACAGGCGAAGTATGAACACTGAAGCTTTCTTT
CAKGDRRSMNTEAFF
>-|TRBJ1-1|TRBV19|TRBD1
TGTGCCAGTAGTGGTGACAGGGGGAACACTGAAGCTTTCTTT
CASSGDRGNTEAFF
>-|TRBJ2-1|TRBV9|TRBD2
TGTGCCAGCAGCGTAGAAGGAGATAGCGGGGTGAGCTCCTACAATGAGCAGTTCTTC
CASSVEGDSGVSSYNEQFF
>-|TRBJ2-7|TRBV3-1/TRBV3-2|TRBD2
TGTGCCAGCAGCCTGGGACTAGCGGGAAAGAATCTACTAACATTCGCTTCCCGCGAGCAGTACTTC
CASSLGLAGKNLLTFASREQYF
>-|TRBJ1-2|TRBV15|-
TGTGCCACCAGCAAGGGCCGACTCACCAGCCCTTCTGGCTACACCTTC
CATSKGRLTSPSGYTF
>-|TRBJ2-7|TRBV5-4|-
TGTGCCAGCAGCTTTGGGCGGTACGAGCAGTACTTC
CASSFGRYEQYF
>-|TRBJ1-2|TRBV19|-
TGTGCCGGGGATTTTGGCGGAGGGTATGGCTACACCTTC
CAGDFGGGYGYTF
>-|TRBJ2-2|TRBV28|-
TGTGCCGGGGGGACAGTTTCCACCGGGGAGCTGTTTTTT
CAGGTVSTGELFF
>-|TRBJ2-5|TRBV2|TRBD1
TGTGCCAGCAGGGGCCGTAACAGGGGGGAGACCCAGTACTTC
CASRGRNRGETQYF
>-|TRBJ1-1|TRBV6-2/TRBV6-3|-
TGTGCCAGCAGTTCCCAACAGGGATGGGGGACTGAAGCTTTCTTT
CASSSQQGWGTEAFF
>few|TRBJ2-1|TRBV20-1|-
TGCAGTGCTTTGGGGACCCATGAGCAGTTCTTC
CSALGTHEQFF
>-|TRBJ1-1|TRBV10-3|-
TGTGCCATCAGTGGGCGACAGCCTAACACTGAAGCTTTCTTT
CAISGRQPNTEAFF
>-|TRBJ2-7|TRBV4-1|TRBD2
TGCGCCAGCAGCCAAGATCGTGGGACTAGCGGGAGATACGAGCAGTACTTC
CASSQDRGTSGRYEQYF
>few|TRBJ1-5|TRBV6-6|-
TGTGCCAGCAGGATAGAAAACAATCAGCCCCAGCATTTT
CASRIENNQPQHF
>-|TRBJ1-5|TRBV6-5|-
TGTGCCAGCAGTTACTCAAGAGGGCATCAGCCCCAGCATTTT
CASSYSRGHQPQHF
>-|TRBJ2-3|TRBV7-3|-
TGTGCCAGCAGCCCCGCGGGCAGTTACACAGATACGCAGTATTTT
CASSPAGSYTDTQYF
>once|TRBJ1-6|TRBV5-6|-
TGTGCCAGCAGCCCGGAAGGGGGGACCTATAATTCACCCCTCCACTTT
CASSPEGGTYNSPLHF
>-|TRBJ2-3|TRBV28|-
TGTGCCAGCACGGGGATAGGCACAGATACGCAGTATTTT
CASTGIGTDTQYF
>-|TRBJ1-2|TRBV12-5|TRBD1
TGTGCTAGTGGACGTGATGACAGGGTGTATGGCTACACCTTC
CASGRDDRVYGYTF
>-|TRBJ1-5|TRBV19|-
TGTGCCAGTAGAGGAGGGCTCTATAGCAATCAGCCCCAGCATTTT
CASRGGLYSNQPQHF
>-|TRBJ1-2|TRBV18|-
TGTGCCAGCTCACCAAGGCCAGTAAACGGCTACACCTTC
CASSPRPVNGYTF
>-|TRBJ2-3|TRBV9|TRBD1
TGTGCCAGCACCCGACAGGGGGCCGGCACAGATACGCAGTATTTT
CASTRQGAGTDTQYF
>-|TRBJ1-5|TRBV2|TRBD1
TGTGCCAGCAAGGGGGCGGGCCGAAATCAGCCCCAGCATTTT
CASKGAGRNQPQHF
>-|TRBJ1-1|TRBV2|-
TGTGCCAGCAGTGCCACAGGGCAAGCTGAAGCTTTCTTT
CASSATGQAEAFF
>-|TRBJ2-2|TRBV5-1|-
TGCGCCAGCAGCTTAAGACTCGACTCGAACACCGGGGAGCTGTTTTTT
CASSLRLDSNTGELFF
>-|TRBJ2-7|TRBV27|TRBD1
TGTGCCAGCAGCCTCCGGGACAGCTACGAGCAGTACTTC
CASSLRDSYEQYF
>-|TRBJ2-1|TRBV10-3|TRBD1
TGTGCCATCATGGGACAGGGGTTCAATGAGCAGTTCTTC
CAIMGQGFNEQFF
>-|TRBJ2-1|TRBV19|-
TGTGCCAGTACTGAACAGAACTACAATGAGCAGTTCTTC
CASTEQNYNEQFF
>-|TRBJ1-1|TRBV6-1|TRBD1
TGTGCCAGCAGTGGGGACAGGGGATTGATGAGGACTGAAGCTTTCTTT
CASSGDRGLMRTEAFF
>-|TRBJ2-7|TRBV3-1/TRBV3-2|-
TGTGCCAGCAGCCAAGACCGGCCCGTATACGAGCAGTACTTC
CASSQDRPVYEQYF
>-|TRBJ2-5|TRBV5-6|-
TGTGCCAGCAGCCCGTCGGGACGGCAAGAGACCCAGTACTTC
CASSPSGRQETQYF
>-|TRBJ1-5|TRBV6-1|-
TGTGCCAGCAGTGATAACGCAGGGAATCAGCCCCAGCATTTT
CASSDNAGNQPQHF
>-|TRBJ1-1|TRBV2|-
TGTGCCAGGTCCGAGGGCAGGACTGAAGCTTTCTTT
CARSEGRTEAFF
>once|TRBJ1-5|TRBV15|-
TGTGCCACCAGCAGAGATCCACAGACACATCAGCCCCAGCATTTT
CATSRDPQTHQPQHF
>-|TRBJ1-2|TRBV5-4|TRBD1
TGTGCCAGCAAGCTTGGGGGGACAGGGGCAGGATGGGGGGGCTACACCTTC
CASKLGGTGAGWGGYTF
>-|TRBJ2-5|TRBV5-6|-
TGTGCCAGCAGCTTGGGAACAGGGTACCAAGAGACCCAGTACTTC
CASSLGTGYQETQYF
>few|TRBJ2-5|TRBV29-1|-
TGCAGCGTTGGTGGGCAGGGTAAGACCCAGTACTTC
CSVGGQGKTQYF
>-|TRBJ2-1|TRBV6-5|-
TGTGCCAGCAGTTACTCTCTGGCTCTTGAGCAGTTCTTC
CASSYSLALEQFF
>-|TRBJ2-7|TRBV3-1/TRBV3-2|TRBD2
TGTGCCAGCTCGGCGAGGCCTAGCGGGAGCTACGAGCAGTACTTC
CASSARPSGSYEQYF
>-|TRBJ1-1|TRBV7-2|-
TGTGCCAGCAGCTCTGCGAGGGACACTGAAGCTTTCTTT
CASSSARDTEAFF
>once|TRBJ2-4|TRBV7-2|-
TGTGCCAGCAGCCCACAGGGAGGGGGCGTAAACATTCAGTACTTC
CASSPQGGGVNIQYF
>-|TRBJ2-7|TRBV14|-
TGTGCCAGCAGCCAAGATCGAAGCTCTGAGCAGTACTTC
CASSQDRSSEQYF
>medium-sized|TRBJ1-5|TRBV29-1|-
TGCAGCGCCAGTGGCGGCTCCGGTCAGCCCCAGCATTTT
CSASGGSGQPQHF
>-|TRBJ2-3|TRBV28|-
TGTGCCAGCAGTTTTTGGGGCAGCACAGATACGCAGTATTTT
CASSFWGSTDTQYF
>-|TRBJ1-1|TRBV5-1|-
TGCGCCAGCAGACTCGGGGGGCTGGACACTGAAGCTTTCTTT
CASRLGGLDTEAFF
>-|TRBJ2-3|TRBV5-4|TRBD2
TGTGCCAGCAGCATGAAACTAGCGGGGGCTAGCACAGATACGCAGTATTTT
CASSMKLAGASTDTQYF
>-|TRBJ2-6|TRBV19|-
TGTGCCAGTAGCCTTGAGTGGGGCTCTGGGGCCAACGTCCTGACTTTC
CASSLEWGSGANVLTF
>-|TRBJ1-1|TRBV6-5|-
TGTGCCAGCAGTAGTATTGAAGCTTTCTTT
CASSSIEAFF
>-|TRBJ2-7|TRBV5-4|TRBD2
TGTGCCGGAGGACTAGCGGGGTCCTACGAGCAGTACTTC
CAGGLAGSYEQYF